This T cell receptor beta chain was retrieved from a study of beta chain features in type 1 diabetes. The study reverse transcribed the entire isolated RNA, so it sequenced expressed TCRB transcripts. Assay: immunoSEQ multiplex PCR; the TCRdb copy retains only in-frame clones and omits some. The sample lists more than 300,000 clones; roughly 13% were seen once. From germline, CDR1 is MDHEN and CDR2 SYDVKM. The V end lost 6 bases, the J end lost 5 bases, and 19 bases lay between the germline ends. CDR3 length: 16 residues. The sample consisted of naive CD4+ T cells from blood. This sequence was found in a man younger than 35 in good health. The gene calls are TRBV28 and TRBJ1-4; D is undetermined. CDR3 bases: TGTGCCAGCAGGCCCCGGAGGGCAGCACTAAATGAAAAACTGTTTTTT. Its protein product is CASRPRRAALNEKLFF.